By frequency, the clone carrying this T cell receptor beta chain is medium-sized. Its antigen is not identified. These data originate in a study of cytomegalovirus exposure and HLA in healthy donors. Broader study findings: Only CMV serostatus was available as immune exposure information. Cytomegalovirus-associated status was assigned to more than 150 TCR beta chains. Association of a missense DCLRE1C variant with TCR beta V- and J-gene trimming was reported in a later analysis. The authors later found HLA-associated TCR beta chains more clonally expanded than equally common others.

CDR1 is SEHNR and CDR2 is FQNEAQ in the germline V gene (reference sequence). The CDR3 consists of 16 residues. V dropped 5 bases and J dropped 5 bases, with 21 bases sitting between them. Primers: 60 Vbeta forward and 13 Jbeta reverse. This table comes from immunoSEQ multiplex PCR, and its TCRdb copy is limited to in-frame clones, with some not included. Listed are 45,000 to 60,000 clones; 17% falls within the top ten. The clonotype originates from a male donor in good health and CMV-seronegative. Sample: PBMCs. The chain is built from TRBV7-9 and TRBJ1-2; D call uncertain. The CDR3 region is CASSAQMVSELYGYTF. CDR3 coding DNA: TGTGCCAGCAGCGCACAGATGGTTAGTGAATTGTATGGCTACACCTTC.